What follows describes a single TCR beta chain. The CDR3 has 16 residues. V shed 5 bases and J 5 bases; nucleotides not matched to a gene: 10. CDR1 and CDR2 (germline): LNHDA, SQIVND (reference sequence). The sample originates from a study of blood T cell repertoires in COVID-19. Overall study context: Specimens from acute and convalescent COVID-19 originated in the United States, Italy and Spain. T cells, B-cell-depleted T cells, or PBMCs supplied cDNA or gDNA.

How the authors handled the data: Reference gene primer amplification gave estimated nucleated cell counts. Produced via immunoSEQ multiplex PCR; TCRdb's table is partial and in-frame only. V, J and clone size reflect that table, while D and trimming were determined from the DNA. The sample records roughly 78,000 clones, nearly 90% being singletons. The clonotype was recovered from a man over 45 with acute or convalescent COVID-19. The V call is TRBV19, the J call TRBJ2-5; the match to TRBD1 covers 11 bases. Sequenced input: peripheral blood. CDR3 region: CASSVGSGQGEETQYF. Written as DNA, the CDR3 is TGTGCCAGTAGTGTGGGATCGGGACAGGGGGAGGAGACCCAGTACTTC.